These T cell receptor beta chains were read from a single sample in a study of blood T cell repertoires in COVID-19. The method was immunoSEQ multiplex PCR; TCRdb's version includes in-frame clones alone and lacks a portion of them. The sample gives about 210,000 clones, about 83% of which show up once; around 2.3% is in the top ten. Input material: peripheral blood. The receptors originated from a middle-aged woman with active or convalescent COVID-19. Each CDR3 is given with its conserved first and last residue. Each record gives: V gene, D gene, clone size, J gene, CDR3 DNA, CDR3 protein. The D gene is left open where the match is weak. Not every row has a clone size; where given, it reads once, few, many or a size class.

V gene: TRBV10-3
D gene: TRBD1
clone size: -
J gene: TRBJ1-2
CDR3 DNA: TGTGCCATCAGTACCCCGGGACAGCCTGGCTACACCTTC
CDR3 protein: CAISTPGQPGYTF

V gene: TRBV12-3/TRBV12-4
D gene: -
clone size: -
J gene: TRBJ2-7
CDR3 DNA: TGTGCCAGCAGCCCACAGGGACGCTACGAGCAGTACTTC
CDR3 protein: CASSPQGRYEQYF

V gene: TRBV14
D gene: -
clone size: -
J gene: TRBJ2-5
CDR3 DNA: TGTGCCAGCAGCCAAGCGGGGTACGAGACCCAGTACTTC
CDR3 protein: CASSQAGYETQYF

V gene: TRBV3-1/TRBV3-2
D gene: TRBD1
clone size: -
J gene: TRBJ2-7
CDR3 DNA: TGTGCCAGCAGCTTATCCGGGACAGGGATAGTATACGAGCAGTACTTC
CDR3 protein: CASSLSGTGIVYEQYF

V gene: TRBV2
D gene: -
clone size: -
J gene: TRBJ1-2
CDR3 DNA: TGTGCCAGCAGTGAAAGCGGCCACGCGGCTAACTATGGCTACACCTTC
CDR3 protein: CASSESGHAANYGYTF

V gene: TRBV21-1
D gene: -
clone size: -
J gene: TRBJ2-3
CDR3 DNA: TGTGCCAGCAGCAAAAACAGCCCAACCACAGATACGCAGTATTTT
CDR3 protein: CASSKNSPTTDTQYF

V gene: TRBV25-1
D gene: -
clone size: -
J gene: TRBJ2-3
CDR3 DNA: TGTGCCAGCAGTGATCGGAGGGGCGCAGATACGCAGTATTTT
CDR3 protein: CASSDRRGADTQYF

V gene: TRBV11-3
D gene: -
clone size: -
J gene: TRBJ1-3
CDR3 DNA: TGTGCCAGCAGCTTTCGACTCTCTGGAAACACCATATATTTT
CDR3 protein: CASSFRLSGNTIYF

V gene: TRBV14
D gene: TRBD2
clone size: -
J gene: TRBJ2-1
CDR3 DNA: TGTGCCAGCAGCCAGCCTAGCGGGGGGGCCTACAATGAGCAGTTCTTC
CDR3 protein: CASSQPSGGAYNEQFF

V gene: TRBV5-6
D gene: -
clone size: -
J gene: TRBJ1-5
CDR3 DNA: TGTGCCAGCAGCTTGTGGCAGGGTGGTCAGCCCCAGCATTTT
CDR3 protein: CASSLWQGGQPQHF

V gene: TRBV7-8
D gene: TRBD2
clone size: -
J gene: TRBJ2-3
CDR3 DNA: TGTGCCAGCAGCTCGGGACTAGCGGGAAAGGGCGCAGATACGCAGTATTTT
CDR3 protein: CASSSGLAGKGADTQYF

V gene: TRBV9
D gene: -
clone size: few
J gene: TRBJ1-2
CDR3 DNA: TGTGCCAGCAGCATAGGGGCCTATGGCTACACCTTC
CDR3 protein: CASSIGAYGYTF

V gene: TRBV18
D gene: -
clone size: -
J gene: TRBJ1-1
CDR3 DNA: TGTGCCAGCTCACCACCGGGGGGGCGCGGAGCTTTCTTT
CDR3 protein: CASSPPGGRGAFF

V gene: TRBV24-1
D gene: -
clone size: -
J gene: TRBJ1-5
CDR3 DNA: TGTGCCACCAGTGAGGGCATTCGTCAGCCCCAGCATTTT
CDR3 protein: CATSEGIRQPQHF

V gene: TRBV7-9
D gene: TRBD2
clone size: -
J gene: TRBJ2-1
CDR3 DNA: TGTGCCAGCAGCCCCAGGGAGGGCAATGAGCAGTTCTTC
CDR3 protein: CASSPREGNEQFF

V gene: TRBV10-2
D gene: -
clone size: -
J gene: TRBJ2-7
CDR3 DNA: TGCGCCAGCAGTGCGGTCGCGAGGAGGGTAATCTACGAGCAGTACTTC
CDR3 protein: CASSAVARRVIYEQYF

V gene: TRBV7-8
D gene: -
clone size: -
J gene: TRBJ1-1
CDR3 DNA: TGTGCCAGCAGCGGTACAAGTCCCACTGAAGCTTTCTTT
CDR3 protein: CASSGTSPTEAFF